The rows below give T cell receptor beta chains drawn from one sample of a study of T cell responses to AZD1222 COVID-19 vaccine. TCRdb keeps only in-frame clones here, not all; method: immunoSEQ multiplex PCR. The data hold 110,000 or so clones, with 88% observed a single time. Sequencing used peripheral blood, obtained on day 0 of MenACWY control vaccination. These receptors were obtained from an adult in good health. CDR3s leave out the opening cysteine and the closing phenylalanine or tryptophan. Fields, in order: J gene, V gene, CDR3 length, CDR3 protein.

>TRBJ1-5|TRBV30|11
AWSELTGQPQH
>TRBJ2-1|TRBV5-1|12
ASSGGLYLLKQF
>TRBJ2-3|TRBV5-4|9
ASSSAGTQY
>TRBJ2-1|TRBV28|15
ASSTISRGETPNEQF
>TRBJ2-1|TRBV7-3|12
ASSRAGDINEQF
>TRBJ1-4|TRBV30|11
AWSRQGREKLF
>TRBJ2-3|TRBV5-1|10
ASFSNTDTQY
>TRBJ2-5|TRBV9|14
ASSVVSGSYQETQY
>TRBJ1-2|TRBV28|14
ASSSLVDREWDGYT
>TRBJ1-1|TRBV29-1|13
SVEENLRGNTEAF
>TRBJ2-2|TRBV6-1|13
ASSDEGFGTGELF
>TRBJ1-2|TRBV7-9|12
ASSLMADNYGYT
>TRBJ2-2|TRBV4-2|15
ASSQETSGAYTGELF
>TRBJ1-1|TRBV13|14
ASSQHIPGRVTEAF
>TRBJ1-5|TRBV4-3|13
ASSQDSFSSQPQH
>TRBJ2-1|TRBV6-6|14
ASSYSEVGVRNEQF
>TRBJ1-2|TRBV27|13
ASSLTLAGGVGYT
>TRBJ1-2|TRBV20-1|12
SASGQGVNYGYT
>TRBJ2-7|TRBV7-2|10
ASSQSIDEQY
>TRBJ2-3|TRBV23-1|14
ASSQVDRVGSDTQY
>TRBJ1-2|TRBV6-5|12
ANLKPGSSDGYT
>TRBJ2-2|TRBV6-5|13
ASRRGQGDTGELF
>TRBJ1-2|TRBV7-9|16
ASRILSEKGSGPYGYT
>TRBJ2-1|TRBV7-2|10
ASSLTTNEQF
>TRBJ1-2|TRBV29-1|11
SVTKQGNYGYT
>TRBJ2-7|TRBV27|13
ASSSPSGSSYEQY
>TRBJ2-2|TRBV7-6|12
ASSLAGVTGELF
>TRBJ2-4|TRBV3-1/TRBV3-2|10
ASSPTKNIQY
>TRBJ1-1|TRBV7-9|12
ASSWRGGNTEAF
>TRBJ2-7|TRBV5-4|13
ASSLVGTGGAEQY
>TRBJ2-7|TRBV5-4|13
ASSPGGGLIYEQY
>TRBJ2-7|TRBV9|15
ASSVARGPIPTYEQY
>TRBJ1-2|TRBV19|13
ASRLPDGRNYGYT
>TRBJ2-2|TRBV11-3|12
ASSSRTGPGELF
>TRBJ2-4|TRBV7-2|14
ASSFLAGGGGNIQY
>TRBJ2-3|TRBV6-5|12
ASSRGQSTDTQY
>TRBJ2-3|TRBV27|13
ASSLGETGGVWQY
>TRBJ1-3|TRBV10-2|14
ASSEPKLGSGNTIY
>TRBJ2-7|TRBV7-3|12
ASSLVAGGYEQY
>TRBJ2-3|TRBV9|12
ASSPTGGRDTQY
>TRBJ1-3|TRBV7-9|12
ASSGLSTGNTIY
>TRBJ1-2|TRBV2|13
AGQLGQGGYYGYT
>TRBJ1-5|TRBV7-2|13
ASSLNRRSLEPQH
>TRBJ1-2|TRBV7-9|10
ASSLRGAGYT
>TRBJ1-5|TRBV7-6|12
ASSPWGHNQPQH
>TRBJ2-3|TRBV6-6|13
ASSYRTVSTDTQY
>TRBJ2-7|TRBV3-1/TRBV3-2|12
ASSQGAQGTSQY
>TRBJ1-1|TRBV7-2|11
ASAPVGVTEAF
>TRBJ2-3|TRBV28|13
ASSFKGLGTDTQY
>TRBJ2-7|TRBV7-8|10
ASSLIGGEQY
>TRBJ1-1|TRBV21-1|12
ASNRQGTDTEAF
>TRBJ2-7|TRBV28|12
ASSEAGQRYEQY
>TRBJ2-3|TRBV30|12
AWRLGQNTDTQY
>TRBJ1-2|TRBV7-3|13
ASSEEGQFNYGYT
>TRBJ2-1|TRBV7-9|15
ASSLIPSGRSRDEQF
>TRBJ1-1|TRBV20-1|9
RPGGATEAF
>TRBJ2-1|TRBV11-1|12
ASSRTEGKGEQF
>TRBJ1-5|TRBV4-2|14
ASSERARGTDQPQH
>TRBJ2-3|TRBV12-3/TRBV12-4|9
ASSSGYTQY